The present T cell receptor beta chain was sequenced within a study of T-cell memory formation after mild COVID-19. Overall study findings and caveats: Pre-infection memory already had some responding clones, implying cross-reactive memory joined. Clones that shrank (day 15 to 85) were balanced CD4/CD8, whereas later expanders leaned CD4+.

This clonotype was seen repeatedly, ten times or more. No antigen is known for it. This CDR3 contains 17 residues. Trimming pared 6 bases from V and 0 bases from J, leaving 20 bases between. Per the germline V gene, CDR1 is SGHVS and CDR2 is FQNEAQ. TCR alpha and TCR beta cDNA libraries with sample barcodes and UMIs came from 5'RACE using constant-segment primers. TCRdb re-called the 5' RACE reads with MiXCR, one entry per CDR3 protein. This table holds under 700,000 distinct CDR3 sequences, around 20% found once. This sequence originates from an adult woman who had mild COVID-19 (a few samples of this study predate the infection). Cell type and time point are not known. What was sequenced was PBMCs or a T cell subset sorted from them (not recorded which). This rearrangement joins TRBV7-8 to TRBJ1-1, with D unresolved. CDR3 bases: TGTGCCAGCAGTTCCATTAAGCTCGGACGGATGAACACTGAAGCTTTCTTT. Protein: CASSSIKLGRMNTEAFF.